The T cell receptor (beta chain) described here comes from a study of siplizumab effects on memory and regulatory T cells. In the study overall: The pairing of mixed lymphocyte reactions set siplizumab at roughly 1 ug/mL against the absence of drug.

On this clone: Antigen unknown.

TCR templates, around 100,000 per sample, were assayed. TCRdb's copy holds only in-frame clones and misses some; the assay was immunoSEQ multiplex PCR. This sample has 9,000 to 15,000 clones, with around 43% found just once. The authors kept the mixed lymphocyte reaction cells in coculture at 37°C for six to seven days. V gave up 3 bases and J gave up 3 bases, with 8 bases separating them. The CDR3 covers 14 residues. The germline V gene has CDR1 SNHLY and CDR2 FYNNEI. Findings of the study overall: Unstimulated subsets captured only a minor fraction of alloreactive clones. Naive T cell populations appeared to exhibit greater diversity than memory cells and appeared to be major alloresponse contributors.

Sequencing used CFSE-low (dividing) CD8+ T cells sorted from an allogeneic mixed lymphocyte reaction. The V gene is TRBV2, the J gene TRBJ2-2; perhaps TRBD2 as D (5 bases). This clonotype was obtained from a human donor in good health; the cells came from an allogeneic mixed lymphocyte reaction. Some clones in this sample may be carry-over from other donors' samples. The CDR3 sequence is CASSDMRDTGELFF. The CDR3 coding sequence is TGTGCCAGCAGTGATATGAGGGACACCGGGGAGCTGTTTTTT.